This TCR beta chain comes out of a study of human T cells and chemical hapten exposure. Looking at the study overall: Patients' scalps got diphenylcyclopropenone weekly throughout the approximately 26-week study.

This CDR3 has 14 residues. Trimming cost V 1 base and J 8 bases, with 12 bases left between them. Germline-derived CDR1 and CDR2 are DFQATT and SNEGSKA (reference sequence). The time point: patch test 1, 2 weeks after DPC sensitization. The treatment denotes: therapeutic diphenylcyclopropenone sensitization with weekly scalp DPC. The study extracted total RNA from unfractionated whole blood. Via MiXCR, TCRdb re-called the RACE reads, giving one row per CDR3 protein. In the table there are around 340,000 distinct CDR3 sequences, approximately 6.9% of which are singletons. This clonotype appeared many times. No antigen is known for it. Findings and limits, study-wide: PT1 expanded TCR counts correlated positively with patch test score. DPC sensitization left the count of TCRs above 1 in 1000 unchanged.

J is TRBJ1-6 and V is TRBV20-1; D may be TRBD1 (6 bases). This material consisted of whole blood, taken in connection with sensitization to the hapten diphenylcyclopropenone (DPC). This sequence originates from a woman between 18 and 30 years old with alopecia areata. Some clones in this sample may be carry-over from other donors' samples. The CDR3 coding sequence is TGCAGTGCTAGAGTCCCAGGGGACTATTCACCCCTCCACTTT. Amino acid sequence: CSARVPGDYSPLHF.